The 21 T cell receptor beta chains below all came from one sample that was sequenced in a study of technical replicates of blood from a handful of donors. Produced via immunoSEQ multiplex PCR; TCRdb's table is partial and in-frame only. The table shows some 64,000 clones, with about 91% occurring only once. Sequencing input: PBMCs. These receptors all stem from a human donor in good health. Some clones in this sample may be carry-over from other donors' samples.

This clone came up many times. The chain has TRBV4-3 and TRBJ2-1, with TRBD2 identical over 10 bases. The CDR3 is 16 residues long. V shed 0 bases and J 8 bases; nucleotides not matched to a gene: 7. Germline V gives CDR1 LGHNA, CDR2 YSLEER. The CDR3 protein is CASSQDGSGRADEQFF. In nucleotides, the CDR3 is TGCGCCAGCAGCCAAGATGGCAGCGGGAGGGCGGATGAGCAGTTCTTC.

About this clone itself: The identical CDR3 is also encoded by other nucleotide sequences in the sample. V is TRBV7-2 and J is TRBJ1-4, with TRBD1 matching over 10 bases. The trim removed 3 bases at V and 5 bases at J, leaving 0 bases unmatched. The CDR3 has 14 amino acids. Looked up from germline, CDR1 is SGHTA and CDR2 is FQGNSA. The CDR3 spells CASSLGQGNEKLFF. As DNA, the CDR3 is TGTGCCAGCAGCTTGGGACAGGGGAATGAAAAACTGTTTTTT.

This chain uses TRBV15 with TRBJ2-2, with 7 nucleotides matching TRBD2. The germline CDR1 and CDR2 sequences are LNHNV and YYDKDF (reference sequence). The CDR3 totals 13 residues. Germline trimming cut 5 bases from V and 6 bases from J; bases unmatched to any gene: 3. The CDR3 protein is CATSQAGSGELFF. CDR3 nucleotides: TGTGCCACCAGCCAAGCGGGATCCGGGGAGCTGTTTTTT. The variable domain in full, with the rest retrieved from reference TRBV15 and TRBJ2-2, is DAMVIQNPRYQVTQFGKPVTLSCSQTLNHNVMYWYQQKSSQAPKLLFHYYDKDFNNEADTPDNFQSRRPNTSFCFLDIRSPGLGDTAMYLCATSQAGSGELFFGEGSRLTVL.

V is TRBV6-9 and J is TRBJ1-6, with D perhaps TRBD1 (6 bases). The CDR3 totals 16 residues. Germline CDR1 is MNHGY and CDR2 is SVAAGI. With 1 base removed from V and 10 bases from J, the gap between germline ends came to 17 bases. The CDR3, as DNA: TGTGCCAGCAGTTATTGTGGGGGGGGGCTAGGGTCACCCCTCCACTTT. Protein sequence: CASSYCGGGLGSPLHF.

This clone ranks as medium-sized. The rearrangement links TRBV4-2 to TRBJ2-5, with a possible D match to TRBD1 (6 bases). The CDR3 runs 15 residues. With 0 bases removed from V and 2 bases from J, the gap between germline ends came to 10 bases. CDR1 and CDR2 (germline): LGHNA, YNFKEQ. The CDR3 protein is CASSQDGQGQETQYF. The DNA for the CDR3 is TGTGCCAGCAGCCAAGATGGGCAGGGGCAAGAGACCCAGTACTTC.

This chain's CDR3 is CASSAGRGGTEAFF. CDR3 in DNA: TGTGCCAGCAGCGCCGGACGGGGAGGGACTGAAGCTTTCTTT. V is TRBV9 and J is TRBJ1-1; D is undetermined. Trimming stripped 3 bases from V and 5 bases from J, with 14 bases between. The CDR3 is 14 residues long. Germline V gene lookup returns CDR1 SGDLS and CDR2 YYNGEE.

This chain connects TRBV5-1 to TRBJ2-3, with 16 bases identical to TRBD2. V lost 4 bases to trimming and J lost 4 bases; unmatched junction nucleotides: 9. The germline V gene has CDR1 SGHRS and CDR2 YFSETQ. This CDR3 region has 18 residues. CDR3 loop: CASSVGTSGRAGADTQYF. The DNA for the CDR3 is TGCGCCAGCAGCGTAGGGACTAGCGGGAGGGCCGGGGCAGATACGCAGTATTTT.

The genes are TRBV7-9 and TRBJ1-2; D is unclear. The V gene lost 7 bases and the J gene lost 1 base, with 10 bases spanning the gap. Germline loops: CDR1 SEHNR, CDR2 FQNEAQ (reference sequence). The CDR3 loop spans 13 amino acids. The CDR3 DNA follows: TGTGCCAGCACTCGATCCGGTAACTATGGCTACACCTTC. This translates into CASTRSGNYGYTF.

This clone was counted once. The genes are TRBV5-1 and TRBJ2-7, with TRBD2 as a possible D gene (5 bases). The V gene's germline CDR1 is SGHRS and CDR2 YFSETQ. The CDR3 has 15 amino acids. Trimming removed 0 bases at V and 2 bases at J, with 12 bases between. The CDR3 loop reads CASSLGTFDTYEQYF. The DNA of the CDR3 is TGCGCCAGCAGCTTGGGGACTTTCGACACCTACGAGCAGTACTTC.

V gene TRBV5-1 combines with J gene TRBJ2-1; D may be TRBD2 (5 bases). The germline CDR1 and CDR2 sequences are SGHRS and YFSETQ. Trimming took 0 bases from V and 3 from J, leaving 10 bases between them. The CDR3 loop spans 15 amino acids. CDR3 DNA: TGCGCCAGCAGCTTGGACGAACTAGACTACAATGAGCAGTTCTTC. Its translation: CASSLDELDYNEQFF.

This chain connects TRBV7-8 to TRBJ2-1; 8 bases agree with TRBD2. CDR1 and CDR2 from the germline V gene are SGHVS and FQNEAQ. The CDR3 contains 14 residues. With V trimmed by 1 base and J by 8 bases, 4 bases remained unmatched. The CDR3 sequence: CASSLGETSDEQFF. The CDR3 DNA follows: TGTGCCAGCAGCTTAGGCGAGACTAGCGATGAGCAGTTCTTC.

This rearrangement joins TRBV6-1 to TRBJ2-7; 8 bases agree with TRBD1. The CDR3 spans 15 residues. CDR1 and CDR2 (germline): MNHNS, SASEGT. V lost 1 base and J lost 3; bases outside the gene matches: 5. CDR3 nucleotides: TGTGCCAGCAGTGAAGAACAGGGGGTATTCTACGAGCAGTACTTC. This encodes CASSEEQGVFYEQYF.

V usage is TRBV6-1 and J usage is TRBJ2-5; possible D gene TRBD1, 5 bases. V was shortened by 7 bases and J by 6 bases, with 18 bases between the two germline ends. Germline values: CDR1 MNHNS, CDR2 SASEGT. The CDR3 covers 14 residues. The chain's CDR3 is CASNVQSGRKTQYF. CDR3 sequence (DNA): TGTGCCAGCAATGTTCAATCAGGGCGAAAGACCCAGTACTTC.

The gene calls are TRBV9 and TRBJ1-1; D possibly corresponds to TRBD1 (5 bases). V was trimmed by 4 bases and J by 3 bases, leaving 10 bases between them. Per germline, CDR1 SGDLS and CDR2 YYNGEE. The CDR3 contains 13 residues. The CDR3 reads CASSLGRDTEAFF. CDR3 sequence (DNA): TGTGCCAGCAGCCTGGGGCGAGACACTGAAGCTTTCTTT.

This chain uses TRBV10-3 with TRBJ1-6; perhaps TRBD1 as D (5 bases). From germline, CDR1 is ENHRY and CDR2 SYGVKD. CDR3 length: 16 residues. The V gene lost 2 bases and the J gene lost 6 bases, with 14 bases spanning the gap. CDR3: CAISETPTDFNSPLHF. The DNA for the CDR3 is TGTGCCATCAGTGAGACCCCGACAGATTTTAATTCACCCCTCCACTTT.

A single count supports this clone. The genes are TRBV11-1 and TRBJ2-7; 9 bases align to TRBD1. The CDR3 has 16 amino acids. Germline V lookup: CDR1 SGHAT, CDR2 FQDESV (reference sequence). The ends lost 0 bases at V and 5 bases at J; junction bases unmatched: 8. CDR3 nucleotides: TGTGCCAGCAGCTTAGCGTGGGGACAGGGTAGAGACGAGCAGTACTTC. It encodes CASSLAWGQGRDEQYF.

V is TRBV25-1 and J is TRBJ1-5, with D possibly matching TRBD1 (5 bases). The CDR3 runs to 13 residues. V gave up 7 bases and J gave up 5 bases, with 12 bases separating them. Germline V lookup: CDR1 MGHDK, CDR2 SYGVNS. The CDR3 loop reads CASTESGYQPQHF. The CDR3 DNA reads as TGTGCCAGCACCGAGTCAGGGTATCAGCCCCAGCATTTT.

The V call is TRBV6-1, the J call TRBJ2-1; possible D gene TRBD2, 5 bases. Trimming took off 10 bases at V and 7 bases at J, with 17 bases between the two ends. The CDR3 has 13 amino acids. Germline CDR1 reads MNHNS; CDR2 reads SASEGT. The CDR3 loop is CANGLGVGNEQFF. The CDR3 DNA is TGTGCCAACGGACTCGGGGTTGGAAATGAGCAGTTCTTC.

The CDR3 coding sequence is TGTGCCAGCAGCTTAAGGGGATCCGGGGCCAACGTCCTGACTTTC. Residues: CASSLRGSGANVLTF. This chain uses TRBV7-2 with TRBJ2-6, with D perhaps TRBD1 (5 bases). The CDR3 contains 15 residues. V gave up 2 bases and J gave up 4 bases, with 9 bases separating them. From germline, CDR1 is SGHTA and CDR2 FQGNSA.

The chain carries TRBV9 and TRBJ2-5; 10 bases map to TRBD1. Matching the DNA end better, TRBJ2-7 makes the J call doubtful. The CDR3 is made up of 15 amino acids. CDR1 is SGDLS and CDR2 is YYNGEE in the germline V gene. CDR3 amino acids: CASSVGGTGEYEQYF. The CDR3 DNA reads TGTGCCAGCAGCGTGGGGGGGACAGGGGAGTACGAGCAGTACTTC.

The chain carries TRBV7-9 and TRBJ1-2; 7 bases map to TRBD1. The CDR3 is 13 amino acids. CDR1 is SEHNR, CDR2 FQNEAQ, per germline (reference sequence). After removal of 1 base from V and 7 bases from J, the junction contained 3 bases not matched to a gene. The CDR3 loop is CASSLEGAGGYTF. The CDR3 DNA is TGTGCCAGCAGCTTAGAGGGGGCAGGTGGCTACACCTTC. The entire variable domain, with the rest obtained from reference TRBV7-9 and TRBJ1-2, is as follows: DTGVSQNPRHKITKRGQNVTFRCDPISEHNRLYWYRQTLGQGPEFLTYFQNEAQLEKSRLLSDRFSAERPKGSFSTLEIQRTEQGDSAMYLCASSLEGAGGYTFGSGTRLTVV.